This T cell receptor beta chain is from a study of T cell responses to AZD1222 COVID-19 vaccine. The wider study: Second-dose intervals near 4 or 12 weeks were combined. Study findings and constraints: Clonal diversity was possibly underestimated, and the donors were mostly white British, with more females. Recipients of two AZD1222 doses showed rising Spike-specific TCR breadth and depth. Seropositive at baseline were only a handful of AZD1222 recipients.

Germline CDR1 and CDR2: KGHSH and LQKENI. The CDR3 length is 18 residues. Trimming took off 0 bases at V and 0 bases at J, with 12 bases between the two ends. This clone was counted a single time. Its specificity is unknown. The table came from immunoSEQ multiplex PCR; TCRdb's copy has only in-frame clones and leaves some out. Of over 100,000 clones listed, 80% to 85% are singletons. The input for sequencing was peripheral blood, taken on day 0 of AZD1222 vaccination. The chain has TRBV18 and TRBJ2-6; either TRBD1 or TRBD2 may fit D (5 bases each). This sequence was found in an adult in good health. The CDR3 region is CASSPPGTLSSGANVLTF. The CDR3 nucleotides are TGTGCCAGCTCACCACCGGGGACGCTTTCCTCTGGGGCCAACGTCCTGACTTTC.